This entry features one T cell receptor beta chain sequence. The antigen remains undetermined. This sample is part of a study of shared clonotypes between healthy human individuals. Findings and caveats of the study: Sharing across a handful of donors was seen in around 5% of naive CD4 clonotypes.

The germline CDR1 and CDR2 sequences are LNHNV and YYDKDF (reference sequence). CDR3 length: 16 residues. The V end was cut by 3 bases, the J end by 2 bases, with 14 bases between. Clones were sequenced by immunoSEQ multiplex PCR, and TCRdb holds only the in-frame ones, with some missing. The sample has about 2.2 million clones, 85% to 95% seen once; the top ten hold more than 1.5%. CD45RO-negative CD8 cells positively selected for CCR7 made up the naive population, which excluded terminally differentiated effector memory CD45RA+ cells. J is TRBJ2-1 and V is TRBV15, with D unresolved. The clonotype was recovered from a man aged 18 to 29 in good health. Some clones in this sample may be carry-over from other donors' samples. The sample comprised naive CD8+ T cells from PBMCs. DNA of the CDR3: TGTGCCACCAGCAGGACCGAGAGAGCTGCCTACAATGAGCAGTTCTTC. As protein: CATSRTERAAYNEQFF.